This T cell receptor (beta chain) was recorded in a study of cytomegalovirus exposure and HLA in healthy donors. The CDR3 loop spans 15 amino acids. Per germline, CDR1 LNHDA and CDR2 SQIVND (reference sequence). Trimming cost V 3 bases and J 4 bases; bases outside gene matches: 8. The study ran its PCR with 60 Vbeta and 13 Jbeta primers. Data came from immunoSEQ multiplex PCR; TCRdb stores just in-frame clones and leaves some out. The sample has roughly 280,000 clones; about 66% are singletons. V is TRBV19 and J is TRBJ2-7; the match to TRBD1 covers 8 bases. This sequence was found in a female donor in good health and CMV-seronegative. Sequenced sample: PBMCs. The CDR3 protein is CASSMTGTGIYEQYF. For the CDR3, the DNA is TGTGCCAGTAGTATGACCGGGACAGGAATTTACGAGCAGTACTTC.